Listed here are 11 T cell receptor beta chains from one sample, sequenced in a study of blood T cell repertoires in COVID-19. Here immunoSEQ multiplex PCR was the method, and the copy in TCRdb shows in-frame clones only, minus some. This sample yields some 300,000 clones, of which approximately 88% are seen a single time; approximately 7.2% belongs to the top ten. Sequenced material: peripheral blood. The origin of the receptors is a young woman who had recovered from COVID-19.

The genes are TRBV6-4 and TRBJ1-3; TRBD1 agrees at 7 bases. Trimming removed 0 bases from V and 0 bases from J; junction bases left unmatched: 11. The V gene's germline CDR1 is MRHNA and CDR2 SNTAGT. CDR3 length: 19 residues. The CDR3 nucleotides are TGTGCCAGCAGTGACTCAGGGATGGGACAGCCCTTCTCTGGAAACACCATATATTTT. Translating it yields CASSDSGMGQPFSGNTIYF.

This clone appeared once. This chain joins TRBV4-2 and TRBJ2-7; 7 bases are a match to TRBD1. Germline assignment: CDR1 LGHNA and CDR2 YNFKEQ. This CDR3 comprises 14 residues. V gave up 0 bases and J gave up 1 base; unmatched junction bases: 0. This chain's CDR3 is CASSQDRGSYEQYF. The CDR3 DNA is TGTGCCAGCAGCCAAGACAGGGGGTCCTACGAGCAGTACTTC.

The V gene is TRBV5-5, the J gene TRBJ1-6, with a possible D match to TRBD1 (6 bases). This CDR3 comprises 17 residues. Germline CDR1 SGHKS, CDR2 YYEKEE (reference sequence). Trimming removed 5 bases at V and 1 base at J, with 16 bases between. The CDR3 loop is CASRRQGSESYNSPLHF. CDR3 nucleotides: TGTGCCAGCAGGCGGCAGGGGTCCGAGTCCTATAATTCACCCCTCCACTTT.

In its sample, this clone was seen once. The chain couples TRBV19 to TRBJ1-1; 7 bases line up with TRBD1. CDR3 size: 16 residues. V shed 3 bases and J 5 bases; nucleotides not matched to a gene: 12. CDR1 and CDR2 from the germline V gene are LNHDA and SQIVND (reference sequence). The CDR3 coding sequence is TGTGCCAGTAGTATTATAAAGACAGGGCAGGGAACTGAAGCTTTCTTT. Translation gives CASSIIKTGQGTEAFF.

The chain uses TRBV24-1 and TRBJ2-5, with TRBD1 identical over 8 bases. CDR1 and CDR2 (germline): KGHDR, SFDVKD. V trimming: 1 base; J trimming: 4 bases; junction bases outside the gene matches: 4. This CDR3 is built from 15 residues. DNA for the CDR3: TGTGCCACCAGTGATTTACGGACAGGGCTAGAGACCCAGTACTTC. This gives the protein CATSDLRTGLETQYF.

The V and J genes are TRBV20-1 and TRBJ2-7; D is undetermined. The CDR3 is made up of 12 amino acids. Trimming removed 3 bases from V and 3 bases from J, with 9 bases in between. Germline V lookup: CDR1 DFQATT, CDR2 SNEGSKA (reference sequence). As DNA, the CDR3 is TGCAGTGCTAGTTTGCGGAACTACGAGCAGTACTTC. This sequence encodes CSASLRNYEQYF.

The genes are TRBV27 and TRBJ1-4, with no clear D. There are 12 residues in the CDR3. V was clipped by 5 bases and J by 8 bases, with 9 bases between them. Per the germline V gene, CDR1 is MNHEY and CDR2 is SMNVEV (reference sequence). DNA for the CDR3: TGTGCCAGCAGTCACGGAGGGGAAAAACTGTTTTTT. Protein product: CASSHGGEKLFF.

This chain uses TRBV2 with TRBJ1-6; D gene ambiguous. CDR3 length: 13 amino acids. V lost 3 bases and J lost 13, with 13 bases in between. Germline lookup yields CDR1 SNHLY and CDR2 FYNNEI. The CDR3 DNA reads TGTGCCAGCAGTGAGTTGGCGGGGTCCCCCCTCCACTTT. Amino acids: CASSELAGSPLHF.

V gene TRBV5-4 combines with J gene TRBJ2-7, with 14 bases that match TRBD2. Per the germline V gene, CDR1 is SGHNT and CDR2 is YYREEE (reference sequence). CDR3 length equals 16 residues. J was trimmed by 2 bases and V by 3 bases; bases with no gene match: 4. The CDR3, as DNA: TGTGCCAGCAGCTCCACGACTAGCGGGGGGGCCTACGAGCAGTACTTC. Amino acids: CASSSTTSGGAYEQYF. Combining the CDR3 with reference TRBV5-4 and TRBJ2-7 gives the whole variable domain ETGVTQSPTHLIKTRGQQVTLRCSSQSGHNTVSWYQQALGQGPQFIFQYYREEENGRGNFPPRFSGLQFPNYSSELNVNALELDDSALYLCASSSTTSGGAYEQYFGPGTRLTVT.

In this sample, this clone turned up many times. This chain links TRBV7-6 with TRBJ2-3, with 11 bases that match TRBD1. This CDR3 is built from 17 residues. Germline loops: CDR1 SGHVS, CDR2 FNYEAQ. The trim removed 4 bases at V and 1 base at J, leaving 7 bases unmatched. CDR3 residues: CASSWDRGLLGTDTQYF. The CDR3 bases are TGTGCCAGCAGCTGGGACAGGGGGTTGCTTGGCACAGATACGCAGTATTTT.

J is TRBJ1-1 and V is TRBV3-1 (or the pseudogene TRBV3-2); D may be TRBD1 (6 bases). V dropped 5 bases and J dropped 11 bases, with 12 bases sitting between them. This CDR3 is 11 amino acids long. CDR1 is LGHDT, CDR2 YNNKEL, per germline (reference sequence). The CDR3: CASSDRTLAFF. Written as DNA, the CDR3 is TGTGCCAGCAGCGACAGGACCCTCGCTTTCTTT.